These 17 T cell receptor beta chains were sequenced from one sample in a study of OX40 agonist ivuxolimab in advanced cancers. TCRdb keeps only in-frame clones here, not all; method: immunoSEQ multiplex PCR. The profile covers 30,000 to 40,000 clones, with approximately 89% appearing a single time and about 35% taken by the ten largest. The sequenced sample was CD4+ or CD8+ T cells sorted from blood, obtained in a trial of the OX40 agonist ivuxolimab. Every receptor here comes from an adult with an advanced solid tumor such as melanoma, head and neck, liver or kidney cancer.

Comments on this clone: The same CDR3 arises from other DNA sequences in this sample as well. The rearrangement joins TRBV19 to TRBJ1-2; 12 bases agree with TRBD1. The CDR3 totals 16 residues. Losses at the gene ends were 2 bases for V and 5 bases for J; bases not matched to a gene: 6. Germline CDR1 and CDR2: LNHDA and SQIVND (reference sequence). CDR3 DNA sequence: TGTGCCAGTAGTATAAGGGGACAGGGGGCGAAGTATGGCTACACCTTC. The encoded protein is CASSIRGQGAKYGYTF. Filled out from reference TRBV19 and TRBJ1-2, the complete variable domain reads DGGITQSPKYLFRKEGQNVTLSCEQNLNHDAMYWYRQDPGQGLRLIYYSQIVNDFQKGDIAEGYSVSREKKESFPLTVTSAQKNPTAFYLCASSIRGQGAKYGYTFGSGTRLTVV.

The chain couples TRBV4-1 to TRBJ2-1; perhaps TRBD2 as D (5 bases). V was cut by 0 bases and J by 5 bases, with 11 bases left in between. Germline V CDR1 and CDR2: MGHRA, YSYEKL. The CDR3 length is 15 residues. The CDR3 coding sequence is TGCGCCAGCAGCCAAGATTGGGGAGTTAACAATGAGCAGTTCTTC. Protein product: CASSQDWGVNNEQFF.

This rearrangement joins TRBV11-3 to TRBJ2-1, with D perhaps TRBD2 (6 bases). The CDR3 is 15 residues long. Germline CDR1 reads SGHNT; CDR2 reads YENEEA. Trimming cost V 8 bases and J 5 bases, with 19 bases left between them. CDR3 nucleotides: TGTGCCAGCGGGTTGCGGGGTGGGAATAACAATGAGCAGTTCTTC. It specifies CASGLRGGNNNEQFF.

This clone was detected once. CDR3 region: CASSIGSTYQPQHF. The CDR3 coding sequence is TGTGCCAGTAGTATCGGTTCCACGTATCAGCCCCAGCATTTT. This chain joins TRBV19 and TRBJ1-5; D call uncertain. The germline gives CDR1 LNHDA, CDR2 SQIVND (reference sequence). V lost 3 bases and J 5 bases, leaving 11 bases between the germline ends. The CDR3 has 14 amino acids.

The chain is built from TRBV6-5 and TRBJ1-5; the D is unclear. Trimming pared 5 bases from V and 2 bases from J, leaving 7 bases between. This CDR3 is built from 13 residues. The germline V gene has CDR1 MNHEY and CDR2 SVGAGI. CDR3 in DNA: TGTGCCAGCAGTAACAGTGGCAATCAGCCCCAGCATTTT. Translation gives CASSNSGNQPQHF.

V is TRBV27 and J is TRBJ1-1, with D unresolved. This CDR3 comprises 13 residues. Germline lookup yields CDR1 MNHEY and CDR2 SMNVEV (reference sequence). Deletions cut 2 bases from V and 4 bases from J, with 8 bases between. The CDR3 loop is CASSLPGSTEAFF. CDR3 in DNA: TGTGCCAGCAGTTTACCGGGAAGCACTGAAGCTTTCTTT.

This clone has just one count. The chain recombines TRBV11-2 with TRBJ2-7; 7 bases match TRBD1. CDR1 and CDR2 (germline): SGHAT, FQNNGV. The CDR3 covers 12 residues. Trimming removed 1 base from V and 9 bases from J; junction bases left unmatched: 3. This CDR3 reads CASSLVPGGQYF. CDR3 sequence (DNA): TGTGCCAGCAGCTTAGTTCCAGGGGGGCAGTACTTC.

J is TRBJ2-2 and V is TRBV2, with 12 bases matching TRBD1. The length of the CDR3 is 17 residues. Unmatched junction bases numbered 11, after V lost 7 bases and J lost 5 bases. Germline-derived CDR1 and CDR2 are SNHLY and FYNNEI. CDR3 loop: CASNFRDRGLGTGELFF. The CDR3 DNA sequence: TGTGCCAGCAACTTCCGGGACAGGGGGCTTGGGACCGGGGAGCTGTTTTTT.

This chain uses TRBV5-1 with TRBJ2-5; 7 bases fit TRBD2. The junction had 7 bases not matched to a gene; V was cut back by 0 bases and J by 5 bases. The CDR3 spans 15 residues. CDR1 is SGHRS and CDR2 is YFSETQ in the germline V gene. CDR3 sequence reads: CASSLASGEGETQYF. CDR3 coding DNA: TGCGCCAGCAGCTTGGCTAGCGGAGAAGGGGAGACCCAGTACTTC. The variable domain in full, completed from reference TRBV5-1 and TRBJ2-5, reads KAGVTQTPRYLIKTRGQQVTLSCSPISGHRSVSWYQQTPGQGLQFLFEYFSETQRNKGNFPGRFSGRQFSNSRSEMNVSTLELGDSALYLCASSLASGEGETQYFGPGTRLLVL.

The V and J genes are TRBV6-5 and TRBJ1-2, with 7 bases that match TRBD1. Germline CDR1 is MNHEY and CDR2 is SVGAGI. The ends lost 4 bases at V and 5 bases at J; junction bases unmatched: 13. CDR3 size: 16 residues. Here the CDR3 DNA reads TGTGCCAGCAGTTCATTTGAGGGGGCGATGGGGTATGGCTACACCTTC. This gives the protein CASSSFEGAMGYGYTF.

The chain carries TRBV6-1 and TRBJ2-3; D is perhaps TRBD1 or TRBD2 (5 bases each). Trimming stripped 11 bases from V and 2 bases from J, with 17 bases between. Germline CDR1 MNHNS, CDR2 SASEGT. The CDR3 totals 14 residues. CDR3 sequence: CAHRDGFFTDTQYF. CDR3 sequence (DNA): TGTGCCCACCGGGACGGATTTTTCACAGATACGCAGTATTTT.

The rearrangement joins TRBV9 to TRBJ2-2; D possibly uses TRBD1 or TRBD2 (5 bases each). Between the trimmed V and J ends, which lost 3 bases and 7 bases, there was a span of 13 bases. CDR1 and CDR2 (germline): SGDLS, YYNGEE. The CDR3 runs to 14 residues. The CDR3 loop is CASSAGLGGGELFF. DNA of the CDR3: TGTGCCAGCAGCGCGGGGCTCGGTGGCGGGGAGCTGTTTTTT.

This sequence joins TRBV29-1 and TRBJ2-4; D is unclear. V was shortened by 1 base and J by 1 base, with 2 bases between the two germline ends. Germline CDR1 and CDR2: SQVTM and ANQGSEA. This CDR3 contains 12 residues. The CDR3 DNA follows: TGCAGCGTTGAAGGGGCCAAAAACATTCAGTACTTC. This sequence encodes CSVEGAKNIQYF.

The chain is built from TRBV11-2 and TRBJ1-1, with D perhaps TRBD1 (5 bases). Trimming took off 5 bases at V and 7 bases at J, with 14 bases between the two ends. Per germline, CDR1 SGHAT and CDR2 FQNNGV. This CDR3 is built from 13 residues. In DNA form, the CDR3 reads TGTGCCAGCAGCACCTCAGGGTACTTTGAAGCTTTCTTT. Residues: CASSTSGYFEAFF.

The chain combines TRBV9 with TRBJ2-5; D may be TRBD2 (5 bases). The CDR3 extends over 17 amino acids. Deletions cut 4 bases from V and 2 bases from J, with 21 bases between. From germline, CDR1 is SGDLS and CDR2 YYNGEE. The CDR3 DNA reads as TGTGCCAGCAGCCCCCAGGTCGGGGAGATGGGGCAAGAGACCCAGTACTTC. Translation gives CASSPQVGEMGQETQYF.

The chain couples TRBV10-3 to TRBJ1-2; no reliable D call. V dropped 2 bases and J dropped 8 bases, with 21 bases sitting between them. Germline CDR1 is ENHRY and CDR2 is SYGVKD. The CDR3 has 16 amino acids. The CDR3 DNA reads as TGTGCCATCAGTGAGGGCTTGGACGGATCCTTCCGGGGCTACACCTTC. This translates into CAISEGLDGSFRGYTF.

This clone was observed a handful of times. The chain recombines TRBV4-1 with TRBJ1-5; no definite D call. Germline CDR1 reads MGHRA; CDR2 reads YSYEKL. V lost 0 bases and J 0 bases, leaving 12 bases between the germline ends. CDR3 length: 17 residues. DNA for the CDR3: TGCGCCAGCAGCCAAGAGGGCAGAGAGGATAGCAATCAGCCCCAGCATTTT. Encoded protein: CASSQEGREDSNQPQHF.